This TCR beta chain was found in a study of shared T cell receptors in the human thymus. The V and J ends lost 2 bases and 0 bases, in that order; junction bases with no gene match: 24. The CDR3 runs to 22 residues. The germline CDR1 and CDR2 sequences are LGHNA and YSLEER. Using immunoSEQ multiplex PCR, the repertoire was profiled, and TCRdb retains in-frame clones only, with some absent. The data contain approximately 760,000 clones, 80% to 90% of them singletons. The same data also contributed to another study, on human thymus T cells. From that second work: Thymus tissue for the work was resected from patients undergoing corrective heart surgery. As related research reported, thymic repertoires overlapped highly among unrelated individuals.

Sequences were obtained from thymocytes. This chain uses TRBV4-3 with TRBJ1-1; 7 bases align to TRBD1. This TCR was recovered from a girl under two years old with a congenital heart defect. The CDR3 here is CASSQWDSSRSEMPNMNTEAFF. CDR3 DNA: TGCGCCAGCAGCCAATGGGACAGCTCCCGGTCCGAGATGCCTAACATGAACACTGAAGCTTTCTTT.